One sample yielded the 26 T cell receptor beta chains listed below, sequenced in a study of blood T cells in healthy people across ages. A J-beta primer mix and a sample-barcoded 5' primer were used in a second PCR of about 7 to 12 cycles. TCRdb reanalysed the 5' RACE reads using MiXCR and keeps one entry per CDR3 protein. The sample consists of around 1,700,000 distinct CDR3 sequences, 28% of them appearing once. Sequencing input: blood. The receptor source for this set is a woman aged 25 to 45 in good health.

CDR3 loop: CASSSGRTQYF. CDR3 DNA sequence: TGTGCCAGCAGCTCCGGTAGGACGCAGTATTTT. The gene calls are TRBV14 and TRBJ2-3; D is undetermined. The CDR3 totals 11 residues. Trimming stripped 5 bases from V and 9 bases from J, with 9 bases between. From germline, CDR1 is SGHDN and CDR2 FVKESK. Together with reference TRBV14 and TRBJ2-3, the CDR3 gives the full variable domain: EAGVTQFPSHSVIEKGQTVTLRCDPISGHDNLYWYRRVMGKEIKFLLHFVKESKQDESGMPNNRFLAERTGGTYSTLKVQPAELEDSGVYFCASSSGRTQYFGPGTRLTVL.

The gene calls are TRBV13 and TRBJ2-4, with 7 bases identical to TRBD2. The end of the DNA aligns better with TRBJ2-5, so the J call may be wrong. This CDR3 contains 19 residues. Germline loops: CDR1 PRHDT, CDR2 FYEKMQ (reference sequence). The CDR3 DNA reads as TGTGCCAGCAGCCCCAACATCAAGGAGCAGACTAGCTCATCGGAGACCCAGTACTTC. Translated: CASSPNIKEQTSSSETQYF.

The table lists this clonotype with a few counts. The chain joins TRBV18 to TRBJ1-2; TRBD1 agrees at 9 bases. Germline lookup yields CDR1 KGHSH and CDR2 LQKENI. V gave up 2 bases and J gave up 4 bases; unmatched junction bases: 5. This CDR3 spans 15 amino acids. The CDR3 nucleotides read TGTGCCAGCTCACCAGCGGGACAGGGTGGCTATGGCTACACCTTC. Its translation is CASSPAGQGGYGYTF.

The chain couples TRBV6-2 or TRBV6-3 to TRBJ1-1; no clear D. This CDR3 contains 13 residues. Trimming pared 6 bases from V and 4 bases from J, leaving 12 bases between. Germline V gene data show CDR1 as MNHEY and CDR2 as SVGEGT. The CDR3 spells CASSNGRVTEAFF. CDR3 coding DNA: TGTGCCAGCAGCAATGGGAGGGTCACTGAAGCTTTCTTT.

The chain is built from TRBV12-3 or TRBV12-4 and TRBJ1-2; the match to TRBD1 covers 9 bases. V was pared by 6 bases and J by 1 base, with 3 bases of the junction left unmatched. The CDR3 totals 14 residues. CDR3 loop: CASRRDRVNYGYTF. CDR3 nucleotides: TGTGCCAGCAGACGGGACAGGGTTAACTATGGCTACACCTTC.

The chain joins TRBV25-1 to TRBJ2-2; 7 bases are a match to TRBD1. V was clipped by 4 bases and J by 5 bases; unmatched bases: 16. Germline V gene data show CDR1 as MGHDK and CDR2 as SYGVNS. CDR3 length: 18 residues. CDR3 sequence (DNA): TGTGCCAGCAGTGTCCCCAAGCAGGGGGACAGAAAAACCGGGGAGCTGTTTTTT. Translating gives CASSVPKQGDRKTGELFF.

This clonotype was seen only a few times. The chain recombines TRBV5-1 with TRBJ2-1, with 15 bases fitting TRBD2. J lost 7 bases, V lost 4 bases, and 9 bases had no gene match. This CDR3 has 17 amino acids. Germline V gives CDR1 SGHRS, CDR2 YFSETQ. The CDR3 is CASSAGLAGGPQNEQFF. Here the CDR3 DNA reads TGCGCCAGCAGCGCCGGACTAGCGGGAGGGCCTCAGAATGAGCAGTTCTTC. The variable domain in full, completed from reference TRBV5-1 and TRBJ2-1, reads KAGVTQTPRYLIKTRGQQVTLSCSPISGHRSVSWYQQTPGQGLQFLFEYFSETQRNKGNFPGRFSGRQFSNSRSEMNVSTLELGDSALYLCASSAGLAGGPQNEQFFGPGTRLTVL.

Ten or more counts support this clonotype. V and J are TRBV29-1 and TRBJ2-1; 7 bases align to TRBD1. Trimming removed 3 bases from V and 3 bases from J; junction bases left unmatched: 5. The germline V gene has CDR1 SQVTM and CDR2 ANQGSEA. The CDR3 contains 14 residues. The CDR3 loop is CSVDSDRHYNEQFF. Here the CDR3 DNA reads TGCAGCGTTGATTCGGACAGGCACTACAATGAGCAGTTCTTC.

A few counts support this clonotype. J is TRBJ1-2 and V is TRBV18; D unclear. The germline gives CDR1 KGHSH, CDR2 LQKENI. CDR3 length: 13 amino acids. The V end was cut by 0 bases, the J end by 6 bases, with 8 bases between. Here the CDR3 reads CASSPPGLNGYTF. In nucleotides, the CDR3 is TGTGCCAGCTCACCACCAGGGTTAAATGGCTACACCTTC.

This chain links TRBV10-3 with TRBJ2-2, with 7 bases matching TRBD2. The length of the CDR3 is 15 residues. V was pared by 8 bases and J by 2 bases, with 8 bases of the junction left unmatched. The germline CDR1 and CDR2 sequences are ENHRY and SYGVKD. The CDR3 sequence: CAIGGVQLNTGELFF. In DNA form, the CDR3 reads TGTGCCATCGGGGGGGTACAGCTAAACACCGGGGAGCTGTTTTTT.

The V call is TRBV7-9, the J call TRBJ2-5; 10 bases line up with TRBD1. The CDR3 totals 15 residues. CDR1 is SEHNR and CDR2 is FQNEAQ in the germline V gene (reference sequence). V lost 4 bases, J lost 6 bases, and 8 bases stayed unmatched. The CDR3 spells CASSSRDRGMKTQYF. The CDR3 DNA sequence: TGTGCCAGCAGCTCCCGGGACAGGGGCATGAAGACCCAGTACTTC.

In its sample, this clonotype was seen many times. The chain joins TRBV5-1 to TRBJ2-7; 10 bases are a match to TRBD2. Germline V lookup: CDR1 SGHRS, CDR2 YFSETQ. This CDR3 has 19 residues. With V trimmed by 1 base and J by 2 bases, 15 bases remained unmatched. This CDR3 is CASSLTLGAGGPSPYEQYF. CDR3 sequence (DNA): TGCGCCAGCAGCTTGACCCTTGGAGCGGGAGGGCCGTCCCCCTACGAGCAGTACTTC.

This clonotype was counted between two and nine times. This chain joins TRBV5-1 and TRBJ2-1; 9 nucleotides align to TRBD2. V shed 4 bases and J 9 bases; nucleotides not matched to a gene: 11. This CDR3 contains 15 residues. Germline loops: CDR1 SGHRS, CDR2 YFSETQ. The CDR3 bases are TGCGCCAGCAGCCCGACCGGCGGGAGGGAAGGTGAGCAGTTCTTC. As protein: CASSPTGGREGEQFF.

Comments on this clonotype: It may be a read error: a sequence one base away is much more abundant. The chain recombines TRBV6-5 with TRBJ1-2; 10 bases agree with TRBD1. The CDR3 covers 15 residues. CDR1 and CDR2 from the germline V gene are MNHEY and SVGAGI. CDR3 amino acids: CASSSRQGALYGCTF. CDR3 nucleotides: TGTGCCAGCAGTTCTCGACAGGGGGCCCTCTATGGCTGCACCTTC.

This clonotype was seen only a few times. The chain links TRBV7-2 to TRBJ2-4, with D maybe TRBD1 (6 bases). The end of the DNA aligns better with TRBJ2-7, so the J call may be wrong. Germline CDR1 reads SGHTA; CDR2 reads FQGNSA. The CDR3 is 17 residues long. The CDR3 nucleotides are TGTGCCAGCAGCTTGGGGGCCCGTCCTGGGACGCTTTACGAGCAGTACTTC. Protein product: CASSLGARPGTLYEQYF.

The rearrangement joins TRBV5-1 to TRBJ1-6; TRBD1 aligns across 7 bases. This CDR3 spans 15 amino acids. Germline V gives CDR1 SGHRS, CDR2 YFSETQ. J gave up 3 bases and V 5 bases, and 5 bases lay outside the gene matches. CDR3 amino acids: CASRPGTDYNSPLHF. The CDR3 region has the DNA TGCGCCAGCAGGCCCGGGACAGACTATAATTCACCCCTCCACTTT.

The V gene is TRBV6-2 or TRBV6-3, the J gene TRBJ2-6, with TRBD1 matching over 9 bases. This CDR3 contains 17 residues. Germline CDR1 is MNHEY and CDR2 is SVGEGT. The ends lost 2 bases at V and 1 base at J; junction bases unmatched: 3. The CDR3 loop is CASSYAGQGSGANVLTF. DNA of the CDR3: TGTGCCAGCAGTTACGCGGGACAGGGTTCTGGGGCCAACGTCCTGACTTTC.

This clonotype was recorded many times. The chain's CDR3 is CSARDRASGRRETQYF. DNA for the CDR3: TGCAGTGCTAGAGATAGGGCTAGCGGCCGTCGGGAGACCCAGTACTTC. The chain recombines TRBV20-1 with TRBJ2-5, with 7 nucleotides matching TRBD2. The length of the CDR3 is 16 residues. Germline-derived CDR1 and CDR2 are DFQATT and SNEGSKA (reference sequence). The V gene end was trimmed by 0 bases and the J gene end by 5 bases; junction bases not matched to a gene: 12.

This sequence joins TRBV7-9 and TRBJ1-5, with 8 positions matching TRBD1. The germline CDR1 and CDR2 sequences are SEHNR and FQNEAQ (reference sequence). CDR3 size: 15 residues. After removal of 4 bases from V and 6 bases from J, the junction contained 8 bases not matched to a gene. The CDR3 protein is CASSSDRDVSQPQHF. The CDR3 DNA sequence: TGTGCCAGCAGCTCGGACAGGGATGTAAGTCAGCCCCAGCATTTT.

The chain links TRBV21-1 to TRBJ2-7; the table's D gene call, TRBD2, was not cross checked with the DNA. TRBV21-1 is a pseudogene locus. The length of the CDR3 is 19 residues. CDR3 coding DNA: TGTGCCAGCAGCAACGGGATAGAGCTGTCAGAGGGTCCTATCTACGAGCAGTACTTC. Translated: CASSNGIELSEGPIYEQYF.

The J gene is TRBJ2-1, the V gene TRBV6-6; D call uncertain. CDR1 MNHNY and CDR2 SVGAGI come from the germline V gene (reference sequence). The CDR3 contains 13 residues. Trimming took off 6 bases at V and 7 bases at J, with 13 bases between the two ends. The CDR3 DNA reads TGTGCCAGCAGCCAATCCAGGACGAATGAGCAGTTCTTC. This encodes CASSQSRTNEQFF.

This rearrangement joins TRBV18 to TRBJ1-1; D is ambiguous. The V end was cut by 5 bases, the J end by 1 base, with 14 bases between. This CDR3 has 15 residues. Looked up from germline, CDR1 is KGHSH and CDR2 is LQKENI. CDR3 residues: CASSVRINKNTEAFF. CDR3 DNA sequence: TGTGCCAGCTCAGTGAGAATTAATAAGAACACTGAAGCTTTCTTT. Full variable domain (missing parts from reference TRBV18 and TRBJ1-1): NAGVMQNPRHLVRRRGQEARLRCSPMKGHSHVYWYRQLPEEGLKFMVYLQKENIIDESGMPKERFSAEFPKEGPSILRIQQVVRGDSAAYFCASSVRINKNTEAFFGQGTRLTVV.

This clonotype has just one count. V is TRBV12-3 or TRBV12-4 and J is TRBJ2-1; TRBD2 matches 10 bases. J was trimmed by 6 bases and V by 6 bases; bases with no gene match: 8. This CDR3 spans 15 amino acids. In DNA form, the CDR3 reads TGTGCCAGCAGAATATCAGCGGGAGGGCCCAATGAGCAGTTCTTC. Protein: CASRISAGGPNEQFF.

The V call is TRBV7-2, the J call TRBJ2-1, with D maybe TRBD2 (6 bases). The CDR3 extends over 13 amino acids. V shed 5 bases and J shed 3 bases, with 8 bases lying between them. Germline V gene lookup returns CDR1 SGHTA and CDR2 FQGNSA. The CDR3 loop reads CASSMDYYNEQFF. The CDR3 DNA is TGTGCCAGCAGCATGGACTACTACAATGAGCAGTTCTTC.

CDR3 region: CASSPGEGLYGYTF. Here the CDR3 DNA reads TGTGCCAGCAGTCCCGGGGAGGGGCTCTATGGCTACACCTTC. This sequence joins TRBV28 and TRBJ1-2, with D possibly TRBD1 on 5 matching bases. Trimming left V 5 bases short and J 4 bases short, with 14 bases between. The length of the CDR3 is 14 residues. Per germline, CDR1 MDHEN and CDR2 SYDVKM.

This clonotype was recorded a few times. This chain joins TRBV6-5 and TRBJ2-5; 7 bases are shared with TRBD1. In germline, CDR1 is MNHEY, CDR2 SVGAGI. The CDR3 loop spans 15 amino acids. Trimming took 6 bases from V and 4 from J; bases not matched to a gene: 11. CDR3 in amino acids: CASSLYRGTPETQYF. The CDR3 DNA is TGTGCCAGCAGCCTTTACAGGGGTACCCCAGAGACCCAGTACTTC.